These T cell receptor beta chains were read from a single sample in a study of blood T cells in healthy people across ages. TCRdb fed the 5' RACE reads into MiXCR, producing one record per CDR3 protein. The sample has about 1.8 million distinct CDR3 sequences; 49% are singletons. The material sequenced was blood. These receptors were obtained from a woman in her thirties or forties in good health. Each CDR3 is given with its conserved first and last residue. A D gene is named only where the DNA matches it firmly. A row's size may be missing; if present it is once, few, many or a size class.

v_call	j_call	clone_size	d_call	cdr3_nt	cdr3_aa
TRBV29-1	TRBJ2-5	many	-	TGCAGCGCCTCGGAGGGGTCTTTCAGGGAGACCCAGTACTTC	CSASEGSFRETQYF
TRBV5-5	TRBJ1-4	-	-	TGTGCCAGCAGCTTGGCGGCCGGGAAAACGGAAAAACTGTTTTTT	CASSLAAGKTEKLFF
TRBV20-1	TRBJ1-4	-	-	TGCAGTGCTAGGGAAGGGCTCGAAAGAAAACTGTTTTTT	CSAREGLERKLFF
TRBV20-1	TRBJ1-6	-	-	TGCAGTGCATCGACAGAAAGTTATAATTCACCCCTCCACTTT	CSASTESYNSPLHF
TRBV5-6	TRBJ2-1	-	TRBD2	TGTGCCAGCAGCTTGTTAGTAGCGGGGGGGCGGAGATCCTACAATGAGCAGTTCTTC	CASSLLVAGGRRSYNEQFF
TRBV7-8	TRBJ2-5	-	-	TGTGCCAGCAGCTTAGCGCGAGTTGTGGAGGAGACCCAGTACTTC	CASSLARVVEETQYF
TRBV29-1	TRBJ1-4	-	TRBD1	TGCAGCGTTCAGGGGGCAGGGATTGAAAAACTGTTTTTT	CSVQGAGIEKLFF
TRBV7-2	TRBJ2-7	-	-	TGTGCCAGCAGCTTAGCGGGATCTGCGCAGTACTTC	CASSLAGSAQYF
TRBV7-2	TRBJ2-3	many	TRBD1	TGTGCCAGCAGATCGACAGGGGCAGATACGCAGTATTTT	CASRSTGADTQYF
TRBV6-2/TRBV6-3	TRBJ2-4	-	-	TGTGCCAGCAGTTTAGACACCCTGGCGGGAAACATTCAGTACTTC	CASSLDTLAGNIQYF
TRBV15	TRBJ2-7	few	-	TGTGCCACCAGCAGAGGCGGAGGGGGGAGCGAGCAGTACTTC	CATSRGGGGSEQYF
TRBV29-1	TRBJ2-7	few	-	TGCAGGGATAAGTTAAGGGGAACCTACGAGCAGTACTTC	CRDKLRGTYEQYF
TRBV6-5	TRBJ1-6	-	-	TGTGCCAGCAGGACCGGGACTACTAATTCACCCCTCCACTTT	CASRTGTTNSPLHF
TRBV6-1	TRBJ2-7	-	-	TGTGCCAGCAGTGAAAATGGGCAGACCCTATACGAGCAGTACTTC	CASSENGQTLYEQYF
TRBV28	TRBJ2-7	-	-	TGTGCCAGCAGTACTCCCAATGAGCAGTACTTC	CASSTPNEQYF
TRBV27	TRBJ2-7	once	-	TGTGCCAGCAGTTTATTCAGGGGACCCTACGAGCAGTACTTC	CASSLFRGPYEQYF
TRBV9	TRBJ1-1	-	TRBD1	TGTGCCAGCAGCGCCACACAGGGGGGGGACACTGAAGCTTTCTTT	CASSATQGGDTEAFF